These 27 T cell receptor beta chains were sequenced from one sample in a study of cytomegalovirus exposure and HLA in healthy donors. TCRdb's table, derived via immunoSEQ multiplex PCR, lists solely in-frame clones and lacks some. The sample lists about 130,000 clones; about nine tenths were seen once. What was sequenced was PBMCs. Receptors originate from a man younger than 45 in good health and CMV-seronegative.

The V and J genes are TRBV4-2 and TRBJ2-7, with TRBD2 identical over 10 bases. The V gene's germline CDR1 is LGHNA and CDR2 YNFKEQ. With 0 bases clipped from V and 2 bases from J, the junction kept 4 bases outside the gene matches. This CDR3 has 16 amino acids. In nucleotides, the CDR3 is TGTGCCAGCAGCCAAGACGTTGGGACTAGCGCCTACGAGCAGTACTTC. Protein: CASSQDVGTSAYEQYF.

The chain joins TRBV6-1 to TRBJ1-1; tentative D call: TRBD1 (5 bases). CDR1 and CDR2 from the germline V gene are MNHNS and SASEGT. The V end was cut by 8 bases, the J end by 5 bases, with 18 bases between. The CDR3 consists of 14 residues. Here the CDR3 reads CASPGPRGRTEAFF. DNA of the CDR3: TGTGCCAGCCCAGGGCCGCGAGGTAGAACTGAAGCTTTCTTT.

The V and J genes are TRBV6-5 and TRBJ1-1; TRBD1 agrees at 7 bases. Germline V gene lookup returns CDR1 MNHEY and CDR2 SVGAGI. V gave up 7 bases and J gave up 1 base; unmatched junction bases: 3. The CDR3 contains 13 residues. As DNA, the CDR3 is TGTGCCAGCAACGGACAGGCGAACACTGAAGCTTTCTTT. Translating gives CASNGQANTEAFF.

The chain carries TRBV7-2 and TRBJ2-5; a possible D gene is TRBD2 (7 bases). V lost 1 base to trimming and J lost 0 bases, with 15 bases between them. Germline V CDR1 and CDR2: SGHTA, FQGNSA. This CDR3 spans 17 amino acids. The CDR3 region has the DNA TGTGCCAGCAGCTTAGATCGGGGGGCCAACAACCAAGAGACCCAGTACTTC. It specifies CASSLDRGANNQETQYF.

The chain carries TRBV9 and TRBJ2-7; 7 positions match TRBD2. The V segment lost 2 bases and the J segment 2 bases; nucleotides outside the gene matches: 7. In germline, CDR1 is SGDLS, CDR2 YYNGEE. The length of the CDR3 is 15 residues. CDR3 loop: CASSVSSSGPYEQYF. CDR3 DNA: TGTGCCAGCAGCGTCTCCTCTAGCGGTCCCTACGAGCAGTACTTC.

The CDR3 protein is CASSLRLGSYEQYF. The CDR3, as DNA: TGCGCCAGCAGCCTGCGCCTTGGTTCCTACGAGCAGTACTTC. V and J are TRBV5-1 and TRBJ2-7; D gene ambiguous. CDR1 is SGHRS, CDR2 YFSETQ, per germline. V lost 4 bases to trimming and J lost 1 base, with 12 bases between them. This CDR3 has 14 residues.

In its sample, this clone was seen a few times. J is TRBJ1-2 and V is TRBV5-8; tentative D call: TRBD1 (5 bases). With 3 bases removed from V and 6 bases from J, the gap between germline ends came to 9 bases. The CDR3 has 12 residues. From germline, CDR1 is SGHTS and CDR2 YDEGEE. The CDR3 loop reads CASSWGTHGYTF. CDR3 sequence (DNA): TGTGCCAGCAGCTGGGGGACTCATGGCTACACCTTC. Full variable domain (outside the CDR3, taken from reference TRBV5-8 and TRBJ1-2): EAGVTQSPTHLIKTRGQQATLRCSPISGHTSVYWYQQALGLGLQFLLWYDEGEERNRGNFPPRFSGRQFPNYSSELNVNALELEDSALYLCASSWGTHGYTFGSGTRLTVV.

The chain uses TRBV5-1 and TRBJ1-1; possibly TRBD1 for D (5 bases). Germline V gene data show CDR1 as SGHRS and CDR2 as YFSETQ. The CDR3 contains 15 residues. Trimming took off 0 bases at V and 0 bases at J, with 9 bases between the two ends. CDR3 DNA sequence: TGCGCCAGCAGCTTGGAACCAGGGATGAACACTGAAGCTTTCTTT. Translation gives CASSLEPGMNTEAFF.

This chain joins TRBV6-4 and TRBJ2-3; no clear D. This CDR3 spans 11 amino acids. V was shortened by 1 base and J by 15 bases, with 11 bases between the two germline ends. Germline V gene sequence: CDR1 MRHNA, CDR2 SNTAGT. The CDR3 DNA follows: TGTGCCAGCAGTGACTGGGCAGGCTACTATTTT. It specifies CASSDWAGYYF.

The chain has TRBV2 and TRBJ2-2; 8 bases map to TRBD2. The germline V gene encodes CDR1 SNHLY and CDR2 FYNNEI. The CDR3 length is 16 residues. V dropped 4 bases and J dropped 5; count of bases not matched to a gene: 9. In DNA, the CDR3 is TGTGCCAGCAGTGCCCAAGCGGGAGTTGGTACCGGGGAGCTGTTTTTT. It specifies CASSAQAGVGTGELFF.

This chain uses TRBV27 with TRBJ2-1; perhaps TRBD2 as D (5 bases). The CDR3 has 12 residues. Germline CDR1 MNHEY, CDR2 SMNVEV (reference sequence). V dropped 8 bases and J dropped 2 bases, with 7 bases sitting between them. The CDR3 sequence is CASWTAYNEQFF. The CDR3 region has the DNA TGTGCCAGCTGGACTGCCTACAATGAGCAGTTCTTC.

The gene calls are TRBV30 and TRBJ2-1; TRBD2 aligns across 9 bases. J lost 5 bases, V lost 3 bases, and 17 bases had no gene match. CDR1 and CDR2 from the germline V gene are GTSNPN and SVGIG (reference sequence). This CDR3 has 18 residues. The CDR3 sequence is CAWSHRPNPSGMNNEQFF. The CDR3 region has the DNA TGTGCCTGGAGCCATCGTCCCAATCCTAGCGGGATGAACAATGAGCAGTTCTTC.

The genes are TRBV4-3 and TRBJ2-3; 9 bases agree with TRBD2. The CDR3 is made up of 16 amino acids. Trimming took 4 bases from V and 6 from J; bases not matched to a gene: 11. Germline-derived CDR1 and CDR2 are LGHNA and YSLEER. The CDR3 is CASSRATSGASDTQYF. CDR3 in DNA: TGCGCCAGCAGCCGAGCGACTAGCGGCGCATCGGATACGCAGTATTTT.

This chain connects TRBV5-6 to TRBJ2-3, with a tentative D call TRBD1 (5 bases). The V gene lost 3 bases and the J gene lost 9 bases, with 17 bases spanning the gap. The germline V gene has CDR1 SGHDT and CDR2 YYEEEE. The CDR3 has 14 residues. The CDR3 coding sequence is TGTGCCAGCAGCTCGGAAGGGGTCGATGGCACGCAGTATTTT. It specifies CASSSEGVDGTQYF.

The chain combines TRBV5-1 with TRBJ2-7; TRBD1 agrees at 7 bases. V lost 2 bases to trimming and J lost 6 bases; unmatched junction nucleotides: 8. The CDR3 contains 14 residues. Germline V gene lookup returns CDR1 SGHRS and CDR2 YFSETQ. The CDR3 sequence is CASSLDRASGEQYF. In DNA form, the CDR3 reads TGCGCCAGCAGCTTAGACAGGGCCTCCGGCGAGCAGTACTTC.

The J gene is TRBJ2-7, the V gene TRBV6-6, with TRBD1 identical over 9 bases. The ends lost 5 bases at V and 1 base at J; junction bases unmatched: 6. The CDR3 is made up of 15 amino acids. Germline V gives CDR1 MNHNY, CDR2 SVGAGI (reference sequence). As DNA, the CDR3 is TGTGCCAGCAGTCACCACGGACAGGGGTCCTACGAGCAGTACTTC. Residues: CASSHHGQGSYEQYF.

This CDR3 reads CASSNTWDSTEAFF. In DNA form, the CDR3 reads TGTGCCAGCAGTAACACCTGGGACAGCACTGAAGCTTTCTTT. V and J are TRBV6-4 and TRBJ1-1; 7 bases fit TRBD1. The trim removed 5 bases at V and 4 bases at J, leaving 7 bases unmatched. The CDR3 is made up of 14 amino acids. From germline, CDR1 is MRHNA and CDR2 SNTAGT.

This chain links TRBV9 with TRBJ1-1; 7 bases map to TRBD1. Germline CDR1 SGDLS, CDR2 YYNGEE. Losses at the gene ends were 3 bases for V and 1 base for J; bases not matched to a gene: 3. This CDR3 has 14 residues. In DNA, the CDR3 is TGTGCCAGCAGCGCTGGGACAGCGAACACTGAAGCTTTCTTT. It translates to CASSAGTANTEAFF.

This clone was seen a few times. The chain has TRBV28 and TRBJ2-5; the D gene is possibly TRBD1 (6 bases). This CDR3 spans 13 amino acids. V shed 7 bases and J shed 2 bases, with 11 bases lying between them. Germline V CDR1 and CDR2: MDHEN, SYDVKM. The CDR3 spells CASTTGWQETQYF. The CDR3 nucleotides are TGTGCCAGCACTACAGGGTGGCAAGAGACCCAGTACTTC.

This clone has more than one count but fewer than ten. V usage is TRBV7-9 and J usage is TRBJ1-3; D gene unclear. This CDR3 region has 15 residues. Trimming took 1 base from V and 0 from J, leaving 7 bases between them. Germline V lookup: CDR1 SEHNR, CDR2 FQNEAQ (reference sequence). CDR3 amino acids: CASSLGESSGNTIYF. CDR3 DNA: TGTGCCAGCAGCTTAGGGGAGAGCTCTGGAAACACCATATATTTT.

The chain carries TRBV29-1 and TRBJ2-1, with 12 bases matching TRBD2. Trimming removed 4 bases from V and 2 bases from J; junction bases left unmatched: 3. Per the germline V gene, CDR1 is SQVTM and CDR2 is ANQGSEA. The CDR3 is 15 residues long. The CDR3 coding sequence is TGCAGCGTTGTGCGGACTAGCGGGGCCTACAATGAGCAGTTCTTC. Its protein is CSVVRTSGAYNEQFF.

The V gene is TRBV5-4, the J gene TRBJ1-4; D is possibly TRBD1 (6 bases). Trimming took 1 base from V and 0 from J, leaving 13 bases between them. This CDR3 has 17 amino acids. In germline, CDR1 is SGHNT, CDR2 YYREEE (reference sequence). The chain's CDR3 is CASSLRAGASTNEKLFF. Here the CDR3 DNA reads TGTGCCAGCAGCTTGAGGGCAGGGGCGTCAACTAATGAAAAACTGTTTTTT.

The chain couples TRBV7-9 to TRBJ2-3, with 10 bases matching TRBD2. This CDR3 has 13 amino acids. The junction had 4 bases not matched to a gene; V was cut back by 8 bases and J by 5 bases. Germline-derived CDR1 and CDR2 are SEHNR and FQNEAQ (reference sequence). CDR3 coding DNA: TGTGCCAGCTTGGGACTAGCGCTAGATACGCAGTATTTT. Its protein is CASLGLALDTQYF.

This rearrangement joins TRBV5-1 to TRBJ2-7, with 9 positions matching TRBD2. J was trimmed by 4 bases and V by 6 bases; bases with no gene match: 8. CDR1 and CDR2 (germline): SGHRS, YFSETQ. This CDR3 spans 14 amino acids. For the CDR3, the DNA is TGCGCCAGCAACCCCTCAGCGGGAGGATACGAGCAGTACTTC. Translation: CASNPSAGGYEQYF.

V usage is TRBV5-1 and J usage is TRBJ2-7, with 12 bases that match TRBD2. CDR1 SGHRS and CDR2 YFSETQ come from the germline V gene. J lost 6 bases, V lost 0 bases, and 4 bases had no gene match. The CDR3 has 15 residues. The CDR3 nucleotides are TGCGCCAGCAGCTTGGAGGCTAGCGGGAGGGGCGAGCAGTACTTC. This codes for CASSLEASGRGEQYF.

The genes are TRBV5-6 and TRBJ1-5, with TRBD1 matching 10 bases. V shed 2 bases and J 5 bases; nucleotides not matched to a gene: 4. The CDR3 sequence is 15 residues long. Germline values: CDR1 SGHDT, CDR2 YYEEEE. The CDR3 DNA is TGTGCCAGCAGCTTTATGGGACAGGGGTATCAGCCCCAGCATTTT. Its translation is CASSFMGQGYQPQHF.

This chain connects TRBV5-6 to TRBJ2-1, with D maybe TRBD1 (6 bases). CDR3 size: 14 residues. Germline CDR1 and CDR2: SGHDT and YYEEEE. Trimming stripped 2 bases from V and 5 bases from J, with 11 bases between. CDR3 in DNA: TGTGCCAGCAGCTTAAAGGACAGACACAATGAGCAGTTCTTC. This sequence encodes CASSLKDRHNEQFF.